These T cell receptor beta chains were read from a single sample in a study of blood T cell repertoires in COVID-19. Some clones are missing from TCRdb's copy, which holds only in-frame ones; the method was immunoSEQ multiplex PCR. The data show some 70,000 clones, 75% to 95% seen once. Material: peripheral blood. All receptors come from a human donor with active COVID-19. The donor label of this sample is uncertain. Each CDR3 is given with its conserved first and last residue. A D gene is named only where the DNA matches it firmly. Size tells how often a clone was seen (once, few, many) or the class of an expanded clone, and some rows leave it out.

size	V	J	D	DNA	CDR3
-	TRBV2	TRBJ2-3	TRBD2	TGTGCCAGCATGGTTCCGACTAGCCCGGATATCGCAGATACGCAGTATTTT	CASMVPTSPDIADTQYF
-	TRBV9	TRBJ2-1	TRBD2	TGTGCCAGCAGCCCCCGGCCGGGGGGCAATGAGCAGTTCTTC	CASSPRPGGNEQFF
-	TRBV27	TRBJ2-1	TRBD2	TGTGCCAGCAGTTTATATTTGGGGCTAGCGGGCCCGGTTGAGCAGTTCTTC	CASSLYLGLAGPVEQFF
-	TRBV2	TRBJ2-7	TRBD1	TGTGCCAGCAGCAACAGGGGGCGGCACGAGCAGTACTTC	CASSNRGRHEQYF
once	TRBV15	TRBJ2-1	TRBD2	TGTGCCACCAGCAGAGAGAGCGGGGCTTACAATGAGCAGTTCTTC	CATSRESGAYNEQFF
-	TRBV30	TRBJ2-4	-	TGTGCCTGGGGAACAGGTTTAGCCAAAAACATTCAGTACTTC	CAWGTGLAKNIQYF
-	TRBV5-1	TRBJ1-5	-	TGCGCCAGCAGTACCCAGCATTTT	CASSTQHF
-	TRBV19	TRBJ2-1	-	TGTGCCAGTAGTACCGGCCGGACAGTCAATGAGCAGTTCTTC	CASSTGRTVNEQFF
-	TRBV18	TRBJ1-1	-	TGTGCCAGCTCACCACCGAGCACGAACACTGAAGCTTTCTTT	CASSPPSTNTEAFF
-	TRBV27	TRBJ2-5	-	TGTGCCAGCAGTTCAAGCGGGCGGGAGACCCAGTACTTC	CASSSSGRETQYF
-	TRBV28	TRBJ2-1	TRBD2	TGTGCCAGCAGTAATGGGGGTAGCGGGAGGGCTAGGAATGAGCAGTTCTTC	CASSNGGSGRARNEQFF
-	TRBV18	TRBJ1-6	TRBD1	TGTGCCAGCTCACGGAACAGGGGTGAATCACCCCTCCACTTT	CASSRNRGESPLHF
-	TRBV9	TRBJ2-3	TRBD2	TGTGCCAGCAGCACCAGCGGGAGGGTTGCAGATACGCAGTATTTT	CASSTSGRVADTQYF
-	TRBV30	TRBJ1-5	-	TGTGCCTGGAGGTCAGGGGCTCAGCCCCAGCATTTT	CAWRSGAQPQHF
-	TRBV24-1	TRBJ2-1	TRBD1	TGTGCCACCAGTGACCCGGGACAGCCGCTTAAGAATGAGCAGTTCTTC	CATSDPGQPLKNEQFF
-	TRBV19	TRBJ1-5	-	TGTGCCAGTAGTATAGATTTGGGGACATACGATCAGCCCCAGCATTTT	CASSIDLGTYDQPQHF
-	TRBV11-1	TRBJ2-7	TRBD2	TGTGCCAGCAGCTCTCTAGCGGGACCGTACGAGCAGTACTTC	CASSSLAGPYEQYF
-	TRBV11-2	TRBJ2-1	-	TGTGCCAGCAGCTCGGGACTGAACAATGAGCAGTTCTTC	CASSSGLNNEQFF
-	TRBV5-1	TRBJ2-7	TRBD2	TGCGCCAGCAGCTTGGAAGGTGCGGGAGGGATCGACGAGCAGTACTTC	CASSLEGAGGIDEQYF
-	TRBV12-3/TRBV12-4	TRBJ2-7	-	TGTGCCAGCACCAGAAGTTCCACCTACGAGCAGTACTTC	CASTRSSTYEQYF
-	TRBV11-3	TRBJ1-6	TRBD1	TGTGCCAGCAGCTTAGACAGGGGGTATAATTCACCCCTCCACTTT	CASSLDRGYNSPLHF
-	TRBV28	TRBJ2-7	TRBD1	TGTGCCAGCAGTTTAGTAGGACAGGGGGCGGAATTGCAGTACTTC	CASSLVGQGAELQYF
-	TRBV6-4	TRBJ2-1	TRBD2	TGTGCCAGCAGGACTAGCGGGAACAATGAGCAGTTCTTC	CASRTSGNNEQFF
-	TRBV10-3	TRBJ2-1	-	TGTGCCATCAGTGAGTGGGGACAACGGGATGAGCAGTTCTTC	CAISEWGQRDEQFF
once	TRBV5-8	TRBJ1-1	TRBD1	TGTGCCAGCAGCTTGACAGGGGTGAACACTGAAGCTTTCTTT	CASSLTGVNTEAFF
few	TRBV3-1/TRBV3-2	TRBJ1-6	-	TGTGCCAGCAGCCAAGGCCTCATGGCGGGTTCACCCCTCCACTTT	CASSQGLMAGSPLHF
-	TRBV6-5	TRBJ2-7	-	TGTGCCAGCATCCGGCAGGCCTCCTACGAGCAGTACTTC	CASIRQASYEQYF
-	TRBV3-1/TRBV3-2	TRBJ2-7	TRBD2	TGTGCCAGCAGCCAAGACGGGCGGGAGGTCTACGAGCAGTACTTC	CASSQDGREVYEQYF
-	TRBV18	TRBJ1-2	TRBD1	TGTGCCAGCTCACAAGGACAGGGATCCTCCTATGGCTACACCTTC	CASSQGQGSSYGYTF